This T cell receptor beta chain is from a study of blood T cell repertoires in COVID-19. Study-wide background: Material from acute and convalescent COVID-19 was sourced from the United States, Italy and Spain. T cells, B-cell-depleted T cells, or PBMCs provided the cDNA or gDNA that served as material.

The CDR3 runs to 12 residues. The germline V gene has CDR1 SGDLS and CDR2 YYNGEE. Trimming removed 3 bases from V and 8 bases from J, with 11 bases in between. Assay used: immunoSEQ multiplex PCR; TCRdb lists only in-frame clones, some missing. Of 310,000 or so clones in the sample, about nine tenths were seen once. Individuals aged about 18 to 90 years were recruited from about two dozen US areas. Clinical history reported by participants formed the basis on which cohorts were assigned. The chain joins TRBV9 to TRBJ1-2; D gene uncertain. The TCR originated in a young woman who had recovered from COVID-19. Sequences were obtained from PBMCs or T cells enriched from blood (not recorded which). CDR3 nucleotides: TGTGCCAGCAGCGCTCCGGTGGAGGGCTACACCTTC. Translating it yields CASSAPVEGYTF.